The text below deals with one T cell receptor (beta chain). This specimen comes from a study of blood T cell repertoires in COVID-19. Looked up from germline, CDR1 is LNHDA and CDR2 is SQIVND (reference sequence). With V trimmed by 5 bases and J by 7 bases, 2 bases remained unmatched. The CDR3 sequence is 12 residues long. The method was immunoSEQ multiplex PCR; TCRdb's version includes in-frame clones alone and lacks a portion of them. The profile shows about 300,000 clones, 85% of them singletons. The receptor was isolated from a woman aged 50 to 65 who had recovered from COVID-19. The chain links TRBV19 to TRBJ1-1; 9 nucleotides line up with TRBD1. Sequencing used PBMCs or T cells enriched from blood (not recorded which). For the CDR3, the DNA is TGTGCCAGTAGTTCGGGACAGGGTGAAGCTTTCTTT. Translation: CASSSGQGEAFF.